Described below is a single T cell receptor beta chain sequence and its context. Many counts were recorded for this clone. This receptor's antigen is unknown. No base quality values were provided; no much bigger clone lies one nucleotide off. This sample is part of a study of blood T cell repertoires in COVID-19 (dated by TCRdb to about 2020). For the study in its entirety: Collaborator samples came from the United States, Italy and Spain and covered acute and convalescent phases of COVID-19. The dataset comprised deeply sampled blood TCRbeta repertoires from subjects exposed to, actively infected with, or recovered from COVID-19. HLA class I and class II types, where available, came from metadata supplied by the sample provider rather than from assay-based typing. The material from the prospective study consisted of cDNA or gDNA derived from T cells, B-cell-depleted T cells, or PBMCs. Sample metadata almost always included a de-identified subject ID, COVID-19 status, age in years and sex. A freely available public database, intended as a resource for researchers studying the immune response to SARS-CoV-2, is where the repertoires were released. Samples came from the ongoing ImmuneRACE study (first 160 participants) plus 1,254 subjects from 6 global collaborators.

The immunoSEQ Assay, a bias-controlled multiplex PCR, was used to amplify TCRbeta CDR3 regions from genomic DNA. Processing in the source paper ran as follows. The number of nucleated cells in each sample was estimated by amplification of reference gene primers within the assay. Sequence reads were collapsed and filtered to measure the absolute abundance of every unique TCRbeta CDR3 rearrangement. Productive Simpson clonality was computed per sample as the square root of Simpson's diversity index over productive rearrangements. In TCRdb, the immuneACCESS table is reduced to in-frame sequences with V and J assigned. These tables do not hold every clone; where another copy was compared, an unresolved V gene accounts for under half, and the others remain unexplained. V and J calls plus clone size are reproduced from that table; the DNA served to infer D and trimming. The sample table lists a few hundred thousand clones, roughly 88% of them with a count of one. 1.5% to 2% of the sample goes to the ten largest clones.

CDR1 and CDR2, looked up from the germline V gene, are LGHNA and YSLEER. After removal of 0 bases from V and 9 bases from J, the junction retains 14 bases not matched to a gene. Reading from cysteine to phenylalanine, the CDR3 counts 16 amino acids. CDR3 DNA only is kept here, 48 bases in frame from base 1. Beyond this particular receptor, the publication reports: Clinical and demographic metadata were provided uncurated, with the amount varying by source and participant.

At one collaborating source in Seattle, patients were enrolled during active infection and were followed longitudinally through the course of disease. Collaborating institutions collected whole blood in K2EDTA tubes following their own protocols. Collaborator samples were shipped for TCRbeta analysis as frozen whole blood, isolated PBMCs, or DNA extracted from either sample type. Sequencing used peripheral blood. This receptor chain uses TRBV4-3 and TRBJ2-7, with 7 junctional bases fitting TRBD2. This clonotype originated in a woman in her thirties with COVID-19, enrolled during active disease. The DNA sequence is as follows: TGCGCCAGCAGCCAAGATTACGGCGGGGGAGCCAGTGTGCAGTACTTC. Translated, it gives CASSQDYGGGASVQYF.